These T cell receptor beta chains were read from a single sample in a study of CD8 T cells in Susac syndrome. Via MiXCR, TCRdb re-called the immunoSEQ multiplex PCR reads, giving one row per CDR3 protein. Counted here are some 110,000 distinct CDR3 sequences, around 94% occurring once; the ten biggest clones make up over 0.07%. The sequenced material came from CD4+ T cells from PBMCs. These receptor sequences come from a human donor in good health. Both conserved end residues are part of each CDR3. The D gene is left open where the match is weak. Expanded clones get a size class; other rows say once, few or many, or leave the size out.

j_call v_call cdr3_length d_call clone_size cdr3_nt cdr3_aa
TRBJ2-1 TRBV3-1 14 - once TGTGCCAGCAGCCATCCACAGCTACACAATGAGCAGTTCTTC CASSHPQLHNEQFF
TRBJ2-7 TRBV7-8 15 TRBD1 - TGTGCCAGCAGCTTAGAGGGGGACAGCTCCTACGAGCAGTACTTC CASSLEGDSSYEQYF
TRBJ2-2 TRBV20-1 16 TRBD1 - TGCAGTGCTAGAGATCGAGGGACAGGGGGAACCGGGGAGCTGTTTTTT CSARDRGTGGTGELFF
TRBJ2-1 TRBV3-1 15 - - TGTGCCAGCAGCCAAACACGGTTAGCCTACAATGAGCAGTTCTTC CASSQTRLAYNEQFF
TRBJ2-2 TRBV5-6 15 - - TGTGCCAGCAGCTTGGTGTTCAGGGACACCGGGGAGCTGTTTTTT CASSLVFRDTGELFF
TRBJ1-1 TRBV12-3/TRBV12-4 14 TRBD1 - TGTGCCAGCAGCCTGGGACAGAGGACGACTGAAGCTTTCTTT CASSLGQRTTEAFF
TRBJ2-3 TRBV25-1 13 TRBD2 - TGTGCCAGCAGTGTAGCGGGAGGAGGGACGCAGTATTTT CASSVAGGGTQYF
TRBJ2-1 TRBV6-5 17 TRBD2 - TGTGCCAGCAGTTCGACGTCCGGGACTAGCAACGAAAATGAGCAGTTCTTC CASSSTSGTSNENEQFF
TRBJ2-1 TRBV3-1 13 - - TGTGCCAGCAGCCTCGTGACAGGCGATGAGCAGTTCTTC CASSLVTGDEQFF
TRBJ2-5 TRBV9 12 - once TGTGCCAGCAGCGTAGTAGCGGAGACCCAGTACTTC CASSVVAETQYF
TRBJ1-1 TRBV18 14 TRBD1 few TGTGCCAGCTCACCACCCTGGACAGGGAGGATGGCTTTCTTT CASSPPWTGRMAFF
TRBJ2-2 TRBV7-2 13 - - TGTGCCAGCAGCCAGGGGAGGAGAGGGGAGCTGTTTTTT CASSQGRRGELFF
TRBJ2-7 TRBV4-3 15 TRBD2 - TGCGCCAGCAGGCCGACTAGCGGAAGCGTATACGAGCAGTACTTC CASRPTSGSVYEQYF
TRBJ2-7 TRBV5-1 15 - - TGCGCCAGCACTCCCGGGGCGGGACGAACCTACGAGCAGTACTTC CASTPGAGRTYEQYF
TRBJ1-2 TRBV18 19 TRBD1 - TGTGCCAGCTCACCAGGAGAAAAAGGGACAGGGCACACGCCGACGGGCTACACCTTC CASSPGEKGTGHTPTGYTF
TRBJ2-7 TRBV12-3/TRBV12-4 15 TRBD1 - TGTGCCAGCAAACTGGGACCAGGGGGAGATAAAGAGCAGTACTTC CASKLGPGGDKEQYF
TRBJ2-7 TRBV18 15 TRBD1 once TGTGCCAGCTCACCACACCGGGACAGTCGTGACGAGCAGTACTTC CASSPHRDSRDEQYF
TRBJ2-5 TRBV20-1 15 TRBD2 - TGCAGTGCTCGGCCGCCTCGGGGGGGGCAAGAGACCCAGTACTTC CSARPPRGGQETQYF
TRBJ2-7 TRBV7-2 14 TRBD2 - TGTGCCAGCAGCTCCGGGACTAGCGTCTACGAGCAGTACTTC CASSSGTSVYEQYF
TRBJ2-7 TRBV19 15 - - TGTGCCAGTAGTATATCCGGGAGAGGGATCTACGAGCAGTACTTC CASSISGRGIYEQYF
TRBJ2-1 TRBV3-1 15 TRBD2 - TGTGCCAGCAGCCAAGATGGCCTAGCGGGGAATGAGCAGTTCTTC CASSQDGLAGNEQFF
TRBJ2-1 TRBV5-1 17 TRBD2 - TGCGCCAGCAGCCGAATGGGACTAGCGGGAGTGGGCAATGAGCAGTTCTTC CASSRMGLAGVGNEQFF
TRBJ1-5 TRBV6-5 14 - - TGTGCCAGCAGTCCATTGGTGGGCAATCAGCCCCAGCATTTT CASSPLVGNQPQHF
TRBJ2-5 TRBV5-1 14 - - TGCGCCAGCAGCCCCGGCAGGGGGGAAGAGACCCAGTACTTC CASSPGRGEETQYF
TRBJ1-1 TRBV12-3/TRBV12-4 14 - - TGTGCCAGCAGTTTGGCAGGGGCGAACACTGAAGCTTTCTTT CASSLAGANTEAFF
TRBJ1-1 TRBV18 13 - - TGTGCCAGCTCACCACCCGGGGCGACTGAAGCTTTCTTT CASSPPGATEAFF
TRBJ2-1 TRBV29-1 13 - - TGCAGCGTCGGGGTTAGCTCCTACAATGAGCAGTTCTTC CSVGVSSYNEQFF
TRBJ2-3 TRBV24-1 12 - few TGTGCCACCAGTACGGAGGCAGATACGCAGTATTTT CATSTEADTQYF
TRBJ1-5 TRBV20-1 13 TRBD1 - TGCAGTGCTGCCGGGACAGGGGGACAGCCCCAGCATTTT CSAAGTGGQPQHF
TRBJ2-2 TRBV7-2 13 - - TGTGCCAGCAGCCGGTTTTTTTCCGGGGAGCTGTTTTTT CASSRFFSGELFF
TRBJ2-7 TRBV12-3/TRBV12-4 13 - few TGTGCCAGCAGTCCCCGGGGTCCCTACGAGCAGTACTTC CASSPRGPYEQYF
TRBJ2-4 TRBV4-3 16 TRBD1 - TGCGCCAGCAGCCCTACTCAGGGGGAGTCAAAAAACATTCAGTACTTC CASSPTQGESKNIQYF
TRBJ1-4 TRBV7-8 15 - - TGTGCCAGCAGCCAGTGGCCAGGGCCTAATGAAAAACTGTTTTTT CASSQWPGPNEKLFF
TRBJ2-3 TRBV29-1 14 TRBD2 - TGCAGCGTTGGGGGGACTAGCGGGAGGGATACGCAGTATTTT CSVGGTSGRDTQYF
TRBJ2-7 TRBV19 14 TRBD2 - TGTGCCAGCCGGCCAGCCGGGAGGTCCTACGAGCAGTACTTC CASRPAGRSYEQYF